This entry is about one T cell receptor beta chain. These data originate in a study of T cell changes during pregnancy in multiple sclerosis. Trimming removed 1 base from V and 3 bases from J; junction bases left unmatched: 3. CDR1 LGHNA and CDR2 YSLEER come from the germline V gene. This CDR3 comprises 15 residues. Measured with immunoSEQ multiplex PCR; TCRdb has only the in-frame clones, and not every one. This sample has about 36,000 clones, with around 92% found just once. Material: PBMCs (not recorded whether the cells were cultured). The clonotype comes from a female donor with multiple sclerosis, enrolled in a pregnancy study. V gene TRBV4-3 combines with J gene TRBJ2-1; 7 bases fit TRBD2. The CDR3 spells CASSQGASGYNEQFF. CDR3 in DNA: TGCGCCAGCAGCCAAGGGGCTAGCGGCTACAATGAGCAGTTCTTC.